Listed here are 26 T cell receptor beta chains from one sample, sequenced in a study of patients and donors after allogeneic stem cell transplantation. TCRdb passed the RT-PCR reads through MiXCR, listing each CDR3 protein once. The table lists 80,000 to 90,000 distinct CDR3 sequences, approximately 49% of them singletons. The specimen sequenced was blood, either unsorted or a sorted T cell fraction (not recorded which). These receptors were taken from a human donor who was either an allogeneic HSCT recipient or a stem cell or donor lymphocyte infusion donor (not recorded which). It is not recorded whose cells these are; they may come from a transplant donor.

J is TRBJ2-3 and V is TRBV29-1; D is unresolved. The V and J ends lost 4 bases and 4 bases respectively, with 6 bases between them. CDR1 and CDR2 (germline): SQVTM, ANQGSEA. This CDR3 is built from 11 residues. The chain's CDR3 is CSVVPPDTQYF. CDR3 bases: TGCAGCGTTGTCCCTCCAGATACGCAGTATTTT.

For the CDR3, the DNA is TGCGCCAGCAGCCATCCCGGGAAGGCAGATACGCAGTATTTT. This encodes CASSHPGKADTQYF. The chain links TRBV4-3 to TRBJ2-3; D might be TRBD2 (5 bases). The ends were cut back, 3 bases at V and 4 bases at J, with 11 bases in the middle. There are 14 residues in the CDR3. The germline CDR1 and CDR2 sequences are LGHNA and YSLEER.

Only a few counts were recorded for this clonotype. This rearrangement joins TRBV9 to TRBJ2-7; D ambiguous. Trimming pared 3 bases from V and 2 bases from J, leaving 12 bases between. The CDR3 length is 14 residues. Per germline, CDR1 SGDLS and CDR2 YYNGEE. In nucleotides, the CDR3 is TGTGCCAGCAGCGGAAAGGGTTCCCCCTACGAGCAGTACTTC. Translation: CASSGKGSPYEQYF. The whole variable domain, filled in from reference TRBV9 and TRBJ2-7, reads DSGVTQTPKHLITATGQRVTLRCSPRSGDLSVYWYQQSLDQGLQFLIQYYNGEERAKGNILERFSAQQFPDLHSELNLSSLELGDSALYFCASSGKGSPYEQYFGPGTRLTVT.

This clonotype turned up a few times. This chain uses TRBV4-3 with TRBJ1-2; D remains unclear. Germline V lookup: CDR1 LGHNA, CDR2 YSLEER. The V end lost 0 bases, the J end lost 4 bases, and 9 bases lay between the germline ends. The CDR3 extends over 14 amino acids. The CDR3 nucleotides read TGCGCCAGCAGCCAAGATATAGGAGTCTATGGCTACACCTTC. Protein sequence: CASSQDIGVYGYTF.

This clonotype has only a few counts. The V gene is TRBV27, the J gene TRBJ1-1, with D hard to call. V was clipped by 5 bases and J by 1 base, with 14 bases between them. The CDR3 is made up of 15 amino acids. Germline CDR1 is MNHEY and CDR2 is SMNVEV (reference sequence). The CDR3 region is CASSLESRRNTEAFF. CDR3 DNA sequence: TGTGCCAGCAGTCTAGAGAGTCGTCGGAACACTGAAGCTTTCTTT.

This clonotype was seen a handful of times. This sequence joins TRBV28 and TRBJ1-5, with D possibly matching TRBD1 (5 bases). Per the germline V gene, CDR1 is MDHEN and CDR2 is SYDVKM. V lost 4 bases, J lost 9 bases, and 10 bases lay in between. CDR3 size: 12 residues. This CDR3 reads CASSSRQGPQHF. CDR3 coding DNA: TGTGCCAGCAGTTCCCGCCAGGGGCCCCAGCATTTT.

This clonotype showed up just a few times. V is TRBV25-1 and J is TRBJ1-2; tentatively, D is TRBD1 (5 bases). V dropped 3 bases and J dropped 3 bases, with 17 bases sitting between them. The CDR3 consists of 16 residues. Germline loops: CDR1 MGHDK, CDR2 SYGVNS. As DNA, the CDR3 is TGTGCCAGCAGTGACGTCGGACTTCGGGGCCACTATGGCTACACCTTC. This codes for CASSDVGLRGHYGYTF.

The V gene is TRBV12-3 or TRBV12-4, the J gene TRBJ1-1; D is perhaps TRBD1 (5 bases). Between the trimmed V and J ends, which lost 3 bases and 3 bases, there was a span of 11 bases. There are 14 residues in the CDR3. The CDR3 reads CASSLGGRDTEAFF. CDR3 nucleotide sequence: TGTGCCAGCAGTTTGGGGGGTAGAGACACTGAAGCTTTCTTT.

The chain carries TRBV20-1 and TRBJ1-1; D not resolved. CDR1 DFQATT and CDR2 SNEGSKA come from the germline V gene (reference sequence). This CDR3 comprises 15 residues. The V gene lost 0 bases and the J gene lost 5 bases, with 16 bases spanning the gap. The CDR3 region has the DNA TGCAGTGCTAGAGACTTGGACTCTGCTTGGACTGAAGCTTTCTTT. Its translation: CSARDLDSAWTEAFF.

This clonotype was detected only a few times. The rearrangement links TRBV28 to TRBJ1-6; D unresolved. Per the germline V gene, CDR1 is MDHEN and CDR2 is SYDVKM. V lost 4 bases and J lost 1, with 11 bases in between. The CDR3 extends over 16 amino acids. CDR3 DNA: TGTGCCAGCAGTTCGCCGTTGGGGTCCTATAATTCACCCCTCCACTTT. It specifies CASSSPLGSYNSPLHF.

This clonotype has only a few counts. The chain uses TRBV7-8 and TRBJ1-2; 10 bases align to TRBD1. Germline loops: CDR1 SGHVS, CDR2 FQNEAQ. The CDR3 contains 17 residues. The ends lost 5 bases at V and 0 bases at J; junction bases unmatched: 9. CDR3 protein: CASSPWDRGWPNYGYTF. CDR3 DNA sequence: TGTGCCAGCAGCCCATGGGACAGGGGATGGCCTAACTATGGCTACACCTTC.

The chain uses TRBV28 and TRBJ1-5, with D perhaps TRBD1 (5 bases). Germline CDR1 reads MDHEN; CDR2 reads SYDVKM. This CDR3 contains 11 residues. Between the trimmed V and J ends, which lost 4 bases and 11 bases, there was a span of 9 bases. For the CDR3, the DNA is TGTGCCAGCAGTTCTCAGGGAGCCCAGCATTTT. Translation: CASSSQGAQHF.

The gene calls are TRBV20-1 and TRBJ1-4; 7 bases are a match to TRBD1. Germline CDR1 is DFQATT and CDR2 is SNEGSKA (reference sequence). The CDR3 covers 16 residues. Trimming removed 6 bases from V and 8 bases from J; junction bases left unmatched: 18. The CDR3 bases are TGCAGTGCCCAGCGTTTAGGGGGCAGGGAGGAAGAAAAACTGTTTTTT. It encodes CSAQRLGGREEEKLFF.

The chain links TRBV12-3 or TRBV12-4 to TRBJ1-2; D unclear. V was trimmed by 1 base and J by 4 bases, leaving 13 bases between them. The CDR3 has 15 amino acids. The CDR3 DNA reads as TGTGCCAGCAGTTTAGGCGTCCTGGTGGGCTATGGCTACACCTTC. Translation: CASSLGVLVGYGYTF.

This clonotype was counted between two and nine times. This rearrangement joins TRBV20-1 to TRBJ1-1; D is unclear. This CDR3 has 12 residues. Trimming removed 6 bases from V and 4 bases from J, with 12 bases in between. Per germline, CDR1 DFQATT and CDR2 SNEGSKA (reference sequence). CDR3 in DNA: TGCAGTGCAACAACGTCGGGCACTGAAGCTTTCTTT. Its protein is CSATTSGTEAFF.

A few counts support this clonotype. V and J are TRBV27 and TRBJ2-7; D is uncertain. The CDR3 spans 13 residues. V was clipped by 2 bases and J by 4 bases, with 9 bases between them. Per germline, CDR1 MNHEY and CDR2 SMNVEV (reference sequence). The CDR3 bases are TGTGCCAGCAGTTTAAGGAGTGGTTACGAGCAGTACTTC. This translates into CASSLRSGYEQYF.

CDR3 amino acids: CASSFITGTGPRYEQYF. The CDR3 nucleotides are TGTGCCAGCAGTTTTATAACCGGGACAGGCCCTAGGTACGAGCAGTACTTC. This chain uses TRBV27 with TRBJ2-7, with TRBD1 matching 8 bases. J was trimmed by 4 bases and V by 3 bases; bases with no gene match: 14. The CDR3 length is 17 residues. The germline V gene encodes CDR1 MNHEY and CDR2 SMNVEV (reference sequence).

This clonotype was counted between two and nine times. The chain joins TRBV12-3 or TRBV12-4 to TRBJ2-3, with D hard to call. This CDR3 is built from 14 residues. The germline V and J ends were trimmed by 4 bases and 3 bases, with 11 bases remaining between them. CDR3 DNA sequence: TGTGCCAGCAGTTCCTTGGGGTCGACAGATACGCAGTATTTT. It encodes CASSSLGSTDTQYF.

This clonotype turned up a few times. The chain links TRBV28 to TRBJ1-1, with D tentatively TRBD1 (6 bases). The CDR3 runs to 13 residues. Germline V CDR1 and CDR2: MDHEN, SYDVKM. Trimming removed 8 bases at V and 1 base at J, with 11 bases between. CDR3 sequence: CASGDNKNTEAFF. The CDR3 nucleotides are TGTGCCAGCGGGGACAACAAGAACACTGAAGCTTTCTTT.

This clonotype turned up a few times. The chain links TRBV20-1 to TRBJ2-5; TRBD2 agrees at 8 bases. The CDR3 is 16 residues long. V shed 8 bases and J 5 bases; nucleotides not matched to a gene: 19. CDR1 DFQATT and CDR2 SNEGSKA come from the germline V gene (reference sequence). CDR3 protein: CSLQDSRTSFRETQYF. DNA for the CDR3: TGCAGTCTTCAAGATAGCCGGACTAGCTTTAGGGAGACCCAGTACTTC.

This clonotype is a singleton in its sample. The chain uses TRBV10-3 and TRBJ2-2; 7 bases are shared with TRBD2. Trimming took 6 bases from V and 6 from J; bases not matched to a gene: 7. Germline V gene sequence: CDR1 ENHRY, CDR2 SYGVKD. The CDR3 consists of 14 residues. The DNA of the CDR3 is TGTGCCATCAGCCCCGGACTAGATTCCGGGGAGCTGTTTTTT. Residues: CAISPGLDSGELFF.

In this sample, this clonotype turned up a few times. The V gene is TRBV10-2, the J gene TRBJ1-1; 8 positions match TRBD1. J was trimmed by 0 bases and V by 6 bases; bases with no gene match: 3. This CDR3 has 14 amino acids. The germline V gene has CDR1 WSHSY and CDR2 SAAADI. This CDR3 reads CASRYRGVNTEAFF. The CDR3 DNA reads as TGCGCCAGCAGATACAGGGGGGTGAACACTGAAGCTTTCTTT.

This clonotype has just a few counts. V gene TRBV2 combines with J gene TRBJ1-4, with 7 bases that match TRBD1. The CDR3 sequence is 14 residues long. Trimming took 4 bases from V and 5 from J; bases not matched to a gene: 4. The germline V gene has CDR1 SNHLY and CDR2 FYNNEI. The chain's CDR3 is CASSGQGFNEKLFF. The CDR3 DNA reads TGTGCCAGCAGTGGACAGGGCTTCAATGAAAAACTGTTTTTT.

This clonotype came up a few times. The chain links TRBV28 to TRBJ1-1, with a possible D match to TRBD1 (6 bases). Trimming removed 2 bases at V and 11 bases at J, with 15 bases between. Germline V lookup: CDR1 MDHEN, CDR2 SYDVKM. The CDR3 sequence is 13 residues long. CDR3 loop: CASSLPPRQAAFF. The DNA for the CDR3 is TGTGCCAGCAGTTTACCTCCAAGACAGGCCGCTTTCTTT.

The V gene is TRBV3-1, the J gene TRBJ1-5; D ambiguous. Germline CDR1 and CDR2: LGHDT and YNNKEL (reference sequence). This CDR3 has 13 amino acids. The V and J ends lost 1 base and 7 bases respectively, with 8 bases between them. The DNA of the CDR3 is TGTGCCAGCAGCCAAGGACTGCGGCAGCCCCAGCATTTT. As protein: CASSQGLRQPQHF. Full variable domain (rest looked up from reference TRBV3-1 and TRBJ1-5): DTAVSQTPKYLVTQMGNDKSIKCEQNLGHDTMYWYKQDSKKFLKIMFSYNNKELIINETVPNRFSPKSPDKAHLNLHINSLELGDSAVYFCASSQGLRQPQHFGDGTRLSIL.

In this sample, this clonotype turned up a few times. This chain connects TRBV5-6 to TRBJ1-1; D is ambiguous. Trimming shortened V by 0 bases and J by 0 bases, and 6 bases separated the two germline ends. CDR1 is SGHDT, CDR2 YYEEEE, per germline. The CDR3 is made up of 14 amino acids. CDR3 region: CASSLAVMNTEAFF. DNA for the CDR3: TGTGCCAGCAGCTTGGCAGTCATGAACACTGAAGCTTTCTTT.